The clone carrying this T cell receptor (beta chain) was counted a few times. Exclusion criteria comprised other autoimmune diseases, uncontrolled infections, pregnancy or lactation in patients. RNA transcripts served as template for amplifying TCR beta CDR3 sequences. Scientists carried out first-round RT-PCR using HTBI primers and then a second-round multiplex PCR. MiXCR, run by TCRdb on the multiplex PCR reads, gives a single entry per CDR3 protein. In the table there are hundreds of thousands of distinct CDR3 sequences, over 40% of which are singletons. These data belong to a study of Graves' ophthalmopathy and Graves' hyperthyroidism. Sequenced input: peripheral blood. The sequence came from an adult man with Graves' ophthalmopathy.

Here the CDR3 DNA reads TGTGCCGCCCTAGCGGCCCCAGTTGGGGAGCAGTACTTC. Translation gives CAALAAPVGEQYF. V is TRBV6-6 and J is TRBJ2-7, with 7 nucleotides matching TRBD2. There are 13 residues in the CDR3. V was pared by 11 bases and J by 7 bases, with 14 bases of the junction left unmatched. The germline gives CDR1 MNHNY, CDR2 SVGAGI (reference sequence).